Sequencing of this TCR beta chain was carried out in a study of T cells in Graves' hyperthyroidism and ophthalmopathy. Study information: Peripheral blood was obtained at initial diagnosis, preceding any treatment. Whole-study results and caveats: Ophthalmopathy cases were set apart from stable hyperthyroidism by a 13 V-J model.

Amplified TCR beta CDR3 regions came from RNA transcripts. The primer set for the first-round RT-PCR of the TCR CDR3 was HTBI. TCRdb re-derived calls from the multiplex PCR reads in MiXCR, one entry per CDR3 protein. The sample consists of around 430,000 distinct CDR3 sequences, under 15% of them appearing once. This clonotype was seen many times. Antigen specificity is unknown. Patients were excluded because of uncontrolled infection, other autoimmune disease, pregnancy or lactation. The V gene end was trimmed by 4 bases and the J gene end by 2 bases; junction bases not matched to a gene: 4. CDR3 length: 16 amino acids. Per germline, CDR1 LGHDT and CDR2 YNNKEL (reference sequence).

The chain recombines TRBV3-1 with TRBJ2-5, with TRBD2 matching over 13 bases. This clonotype was obtained from a woman aged 30 to 39 with Graves' hyperthyroidism. The sequencing sample was made of blood. The CDR3 sequence: CASSRRTSGSQETQYF. The CDR3 DNA reads as TGTGCCAGCAGCCGAAGGACTAGCGGGAGTCAAGAGACCCAGTACTTC.